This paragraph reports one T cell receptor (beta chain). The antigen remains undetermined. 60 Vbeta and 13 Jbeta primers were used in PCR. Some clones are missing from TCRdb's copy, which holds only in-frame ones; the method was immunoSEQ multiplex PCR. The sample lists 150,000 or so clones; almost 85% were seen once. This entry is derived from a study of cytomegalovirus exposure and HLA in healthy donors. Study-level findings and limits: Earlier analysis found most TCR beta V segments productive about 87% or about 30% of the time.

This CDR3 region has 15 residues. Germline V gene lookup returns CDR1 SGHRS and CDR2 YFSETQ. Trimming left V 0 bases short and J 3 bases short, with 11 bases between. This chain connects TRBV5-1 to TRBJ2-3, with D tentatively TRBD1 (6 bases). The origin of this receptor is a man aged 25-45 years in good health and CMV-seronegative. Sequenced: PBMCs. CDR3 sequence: CASSLEPGDTDTQYF. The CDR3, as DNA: TGCGCCAGCAGCTTGGAGCCAGGGGATACAGATACGCAGTATTTT.